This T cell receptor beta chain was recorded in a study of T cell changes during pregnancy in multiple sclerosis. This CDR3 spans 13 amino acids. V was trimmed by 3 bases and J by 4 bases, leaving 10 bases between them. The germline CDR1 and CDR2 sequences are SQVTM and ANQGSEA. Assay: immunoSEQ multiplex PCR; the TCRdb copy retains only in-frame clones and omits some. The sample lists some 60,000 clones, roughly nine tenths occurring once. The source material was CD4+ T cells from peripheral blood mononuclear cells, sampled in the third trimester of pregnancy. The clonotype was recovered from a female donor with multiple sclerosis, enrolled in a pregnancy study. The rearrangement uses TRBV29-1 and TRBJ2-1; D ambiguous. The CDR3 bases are TGCAGCGTTGACAGTCTGACTTACAATGAGCAGTTCTTC. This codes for CSVDSLTYNEQFF.